The TCR beta chain under discussion was sequenced for a study of control samples from healthy donors and cancer patients (dated by TCRdb to 2020 to 2021). This clone was picked up one time. The specificity of this receptor is unknown. No much larger clonotype is one base removed from it; base qualities were not supplied. The library was generated by the immunoSEQ multiplex PCR assay. The clones in this table, taken by TCRdb from immuneACCESS, are in-frame only. Not every clone is retained; where verified, under half of the shortfall comes from an unresolved V gene, and the cause of the rest is unknown. For this sample the table gives around 100,000 clones, of which over 75% were detected only once. The ten largest clones add up to more than 15% of the sample. From V the trimming removes 7 bases and from J it removes 5 bases, while the gene matches leave 7 bases of the junction unaccounted for. The CDR3 starts with the cysteine, ends with the phenylalanine, and has 13 residues. This entry keeps only the CDR3 DNA: 39 bases, framed from base 1. Looking up the germline V gene (reference sequence) yields CDR1 LNHDA and CDR2 SQIVND.

This receptor was obtained from a woman in her 50s in good health. The receptor chain draws on TRBV19 and TRBJ2-5; TRBD1 lines up with 7 middle nucleotides. Sequences were obtained from blood. The sequence in DNA is TGTGCCAGTACTCGGAGCAGGGGGGAGACCCAGTACTTC. This is translated as CASTRSRGETQYF. Full variable domain (CDR3 extended with the reference TRBV19 and TRBJ2-5 proteins): DGGITQSPKYLFRKEGQNVTLSCEQNLNHDAMYWYRQDPGQGLRLIYYSQIVNDFQKGDIAEGYSVSREKKESFPLTVTSAQKNPTAFYLCASTRSRGETQYFGPGTRLLVL.